Described below is a single T cell receptor (beta chain) sequence and its context. What it binds is not known. CDR3 length: 15 residues. V dropped 2 bases and J dropped 5 bases, with 12 bases sitting between them. Germline-derived CDR1 and CDR2 are KGHSH and LQKENI. This specimen comes from a study of cytomegalovirus exposure and HLA in healthy donors. Study findings and constraints: By HLA locus, TCR association rates varied in a later analysis, with DRB1 showing the most and HLA-C the fewest. In vitro confirmation showed three CMV-associated chains to be CMV antigen specific. Analyses of presence and absence presupposed an approximately uniform sequencing depth across donors.

PCR amplification relied on 60 Vbeta primers (plus 13 Jbeta primers). Only in-frame clones appear in the TCRdb table, and some are missing; sequencing was by immunoSEQ multiplex PCR. The sample contains 150,000 to 200,000 clones, 79% of which appear only once. V usage is TRBV18 and J usage is TRBJ2-2; perhaps TRBD1 as D (6 bases). The TCR sequence derives from a woman between 45 and 60 years old in good health and CMV-seronegative. Sequenced material: PBMCs. The CDR3: CASSPEGHRTGELFF. As DNA, the CDR3 is TGTGCCAGCTCACCAGAGGGACACCGAACCGGGGAGCTGTTTTTT. The full variable domain, rest sourced from reference TRBV18 and TRBJ2-2, is NAGVMQNPRHLVRRRGQEARLRCSPMKGHSHVYWYRQLPEEGLKFMVYLQKENIIDESGMPKERFSAEFPKEGPSILRIQQVVRGDSAAYFCASSPEGHRTGELFFGEGSRLTVL.